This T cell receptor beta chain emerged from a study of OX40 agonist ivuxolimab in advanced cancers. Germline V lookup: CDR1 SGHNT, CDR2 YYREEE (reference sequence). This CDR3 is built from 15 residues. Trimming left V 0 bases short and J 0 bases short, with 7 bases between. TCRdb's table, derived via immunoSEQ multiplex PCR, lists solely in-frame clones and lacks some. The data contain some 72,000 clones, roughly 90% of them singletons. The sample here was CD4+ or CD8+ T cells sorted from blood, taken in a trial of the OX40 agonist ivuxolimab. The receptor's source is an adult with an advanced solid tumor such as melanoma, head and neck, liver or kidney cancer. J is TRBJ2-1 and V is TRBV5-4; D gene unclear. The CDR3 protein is CASSLEVSSYNEQFF. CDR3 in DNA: TGTGCCAGCAGCTTGGAAGTGAGCTCCTACAATGAGCAGTTCTTC.